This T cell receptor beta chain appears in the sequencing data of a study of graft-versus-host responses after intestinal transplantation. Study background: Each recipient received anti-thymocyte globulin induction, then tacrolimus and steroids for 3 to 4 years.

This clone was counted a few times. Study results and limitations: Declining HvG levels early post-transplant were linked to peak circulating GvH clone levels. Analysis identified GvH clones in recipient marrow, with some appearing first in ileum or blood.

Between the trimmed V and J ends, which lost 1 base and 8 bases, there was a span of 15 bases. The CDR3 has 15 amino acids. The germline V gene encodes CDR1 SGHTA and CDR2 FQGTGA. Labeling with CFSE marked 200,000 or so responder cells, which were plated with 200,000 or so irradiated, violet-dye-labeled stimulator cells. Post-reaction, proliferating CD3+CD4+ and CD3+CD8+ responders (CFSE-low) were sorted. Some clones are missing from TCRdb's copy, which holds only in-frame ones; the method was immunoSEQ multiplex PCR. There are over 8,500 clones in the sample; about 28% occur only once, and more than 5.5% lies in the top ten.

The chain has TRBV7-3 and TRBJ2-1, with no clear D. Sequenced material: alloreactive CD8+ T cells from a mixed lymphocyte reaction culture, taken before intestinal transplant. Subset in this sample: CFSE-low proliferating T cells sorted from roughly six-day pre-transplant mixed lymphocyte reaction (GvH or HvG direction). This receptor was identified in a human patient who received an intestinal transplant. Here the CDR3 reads CASSLMYSVADEQFF. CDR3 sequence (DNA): TGTGCCAGCAGCTTAATGTATTCCGTGGCGGATGAGCAGTTCTTC.